Listed below are T cell receptor beta chains from one sample, sequenced in a study of long-term antiretroviral therapy in people with HIV. Generated by immunoSEQ multiplex PCR, the TCRdb table keeps only in-frame clones and is missing some. The sample has around 25,000 clones, around 88% seen once. This specimen was unsorted PBMCs, taken more than 4.3 years after starting antiretroviral therapy. The receptors derive from a man aged 30-40 years with HIV. Each CDR3 is given with its conserved first and last residue. The D gene is left open where the match is weak.

>TRBD1|TRBJ2-1|TRBV5-1
TGCGCCAGCAGCTGGGGACAGGGGAATGAGCAGTTCTTC
CASSWGQGNEQFF
>NA|TRBJ2-5|TRBV18
TGTGCCAGCTCACCACCGCAGGGGCGAGAGACCCAGTACTTC
CASSPPQGRETQYF
>TRBD1|TRBJ2-5|TRBV6-6
TGTGCCAGCAGTGGGACAGACCTAAAAGAGACCCAGTACTTC
CASSGTDLKETQYF
>TRBD1|TRBJ2-3|TRBV4-1
TGCGCCAGCAGTCCCCGGGACAGGGATACAGATACGCAGTATTTT
CASSPRDRDTDTQYF
>TRBD1|TRBJ2-2|TRBV18
TGTGCCAGCTCTCCCCCCGCGGGACAGGGGGCTGCCGGGGAGCTGTTTTTT
CASSPPAGQGAAGELFF
>TRBD2|TRBJ2-1|TRBV9
TGTGCCAGCAGCCTCGGGACTAGCGGGAGCAGTGAGCAGTTCTTC
CASSLGTSGSSEQFF
>NA|TRBJ2-2|TRBV4-1
TGCGCCAGCAGCCGAGAGCAGCCTGGGGGATACACCGGGGAGCTGTTTTTT
CASSREQPGGYTGELFF
>NA|TRBJ1-1|TRBV4-1
TGCGCCAGCAGCCAAGAAGGGTCGGGTACCACGGAAGCTTTCTTT
CASSQEGSGTTEAFF
>NA|TRBJ1-2|TRBV9
TGTGCCAGCAGCGTAGGACAAGGGGATTGGGGCTATGGCTACACCTTC
CASSVGQGDWGYGYTF
>TRBD2|TRBJ2-1|TRBV7-9
TGTGCCAGCAGCTTAGGTACTAGCGGGAGCTCCCAGTTCTTC
CASSLGTSGSSQFF
>TRBD2|TRBJ2-5|TRBV2
TGTGCCAGCAGTGAAGGCGGGGGGGCCGGAGAGACCCAGTACTTC
CASSEGGGAGETQYF
>TRBD2|TRBJ2-1|TRBV6-6
TGTGCCAGCACCTACGGACTAGCGGGTGAGCAGTTCTTC
CASTYGLAGEQFF
>TRBD1|TRBJ2-5|TRBV5-6
TGTGCCAGCAGCTTTTTCGAAAGGGGGCGAGCAGAGACCCAGTACTTC
CASSFFERGRAETQYF
>TRBD2|TRBJ2-3|TRBV7-8
TGTGCCAGCAGCGGGACTAGCGGGACAGATACGCAGTATTTT
CASSGTSGTDTQYF
>TRBD2|TRBJ2-3|TRBV2
TGTGCCAGCAGGGAAGTGGCGGGGGAGGACACAGATACGCAGTATTTT
CASREVAGEDTDTQYF
>TRBD2|TRBJ2-1|TRBV10-3
TGTGCCATCAGTGAGTTTAGACTAGCGGGGGACAATGAGCAGTTCTTC
CAISEFRLAGDNEQFF
>TRBD2|TRBJ2-1|TRBV4-3
TGCGCCAGCAGCCAAGATTCGTCGGGGGGGCCACTCCTCTACAATGAGCAGTTCTTC
CASSQDSSGGPLLYNEQFF
>TRBD2|TRBJ2-1|TRBV10-3
TGTGCCACCTTAGCGGGAGAAAACAATGAGCAGTTCTTC
CATLAGENNEQFF
>TRBD2|TRBJ2-7|TRBV5-1
TGCGCCAGCAGCTTTACTAGCGGGGTATCCAACTACGAGCAGTACTTC
CASSFTSGVSNYEQYF
>NA|TRBJ2-7|TRBV7-9
TGTGCCAGCAGCTCCTCGCCCAGGGAGGAGCAGTACTTC
CASSSSPREEQYF
>NA|TRBJ2-2|TRBV4-3
TGCGCCAGCAGCCAGGACCGCAGCACCGGGGAGCTGTTTTTT
CASSQDRSTGELFF
>NA|TRBJ1-5|TRBV27
TGTGCCAGCAGTTTGGCGGGGTTTAGCAATCAGCCCCAGCATTTT
CASSLAGFSNQPQHF
>TRBD2|TRBJ2-2|TRBV30
TGTGCCTGGAGTGTATCGGCGGGAGGCGGCACCGGGGAGCTGTTTTTT
CAWSVSAGGGTGELFF
>NA|TRBJ1-3|TRBV18
TGTGCCAGCTCACCACCGAGGGGAACTGGAAACACCATATATTTT
CASSPPRGTGNTIYF
>NA|TRBJ2-2|TRBV28
TGTGCCAGCAGTTTGTCGGCCGGGGTTGCGAGGGAGCTGTTTTTT
CASSLSAGVARELFF
>NA|TRBJ1-4|TRBV11-2
TGTGCCAGCAGCTCCGACCTCTGGACAGCCATGGGAACTAATGAAAAACTGTTTTTT
CASSSDLWTAMGTNEKLFF
>NA|TRBJ2-1|TRBV5-4
TGTGCCAGCAGGTCCCGGGGACCTAACAATGAGCAGTTCTTC
CASRSRGPNNEQFF